The sequence of this T cell receptor beta chain was determined in a study of CD8+CD57+ T cells in acquired aplastic anemia. Study-level information: The mean DNA yield obtained from sorted CD4+ and CD8+ cells came to approximately 3.2 ug.

This clonotype has ten or more counts. Germline V gene sequence: CDR1 SQVTM, CDR2 ANQGSEA. Trimming removed 5 bases at V and 7 bases at J, with 15 bases between. The CDR3 totals 12 residues. Genomic DNA templated the TCR beta VDJ and CDR3 profiling. TCRdb analysed the reads with MiXCR anew, one entry per CDR3 protein. Of some 150,000 distinct CDR3 sequences in the sample, less than 45% are singletons; the top ten hold under 9%. This chain connects TRBV29-1 to TRBJ2-7; D uncertain. Sequencing was done on a sample of sorted CD4+, CD8+, or CD8+CD57+ T cells (not recorded which) from PBMCs. This sequence originates from a human donor in good health, serving as a control. CDR3 sequence reads: CSVKTRSWEQYF. The CDR3 nucleotides read TGCAGCGTTAAGACACGGTCTTGGGAGCAGTACTTC.